This entry describes one T cell receptor (beta chain). The clone's antigen remains unknown. There are no base qualities to consult, and no much larger clone falls within one base. Single viable CD3+CD4+CD8-CD45RO+ cells were sorted as memory CD4+ T cells on a FACSAria II. CMV serostatus was determined using a Roche Elecsys assay that detects serum IgG against CMV pp150, pp28, p38 and p52. After thawing, total CD4+ T cells were enriched by positive selection with CD4 magnetic microbeads. The samples came from a different study that was designed specifically to examine the CD4+ T cell memory repertoire. Peripheral blood mononuclear cells were isolated and cryopreserved following standard operating procedures; serum was stored at -80 °C. The staining relied on CD3-PerCP (BW264/56), CD4-APC (RPA-T4), CD45RO-PE (UCHT1) and CD8-Pacific Orange (3B5) antibodies, and Sytox blue was used to exclude non-viable cells.

Genomic DNA was extracted from sorted cells with the Quick-DNA Microprep Kit. TCRbeta DNA was amplified with the immunoSEQ hsTCRbeta kit following the manufacturer's protocol. TCRbeta libraries were sequenced on an Illumina MiSeq instrument. In the original analysis: After out-of-frame sequences were removed, millions of distinct TCRbeta sequences remained, averaging around 66,000 per individual. Each individual was scored by the count of around 160 previously reported CMV-associated TCRbeta sequences and the total productive distinct TCRbeta count. A beta-binomial model was reimplemented in Python, and random forests from scikit-learn, run with default parameters, were trained on data from the US cohort. On the Belgian cohort, classifier performance was reported as the median AUC, along with percentile confidence intervals, across 10,000 bootstrap iterations. Held by TCRdb, this immuneACCESS table contains in-frame sequences only and omits some clones. Under half of the omission traces to an unresolved V gene where checked; the cause of the rest is unknown. Clone size and the V and J calls come from that table; the DNA yielded D and trimming. This sample has 80,000 or so clones in its table, and around 78% of those were observed once. The ten largest clones take up 2% to 3% of the sample.

This sample is drawn from a study of memory CD4+ T cells and cytomegalovirus serostatus (dated by TCRdb to about 2019). In terms of the full investigation: The cohort included approximately 35 healthy adults from Belgium, of whom 9 were CMV seropositive and about 25 were CMV seronegative. To replicate a published TCR-based CMV serostatus classifier, the researchers sequenced the CD4+ memory TCRbeta repertoires of a Belgian cohort whose cytomegalovirus serostatus was known.

Here is what the overall study found, with its caveats: Among the 150 to 200 previously reported CMV-associated TCRbeta sequences, some 70 showed up in the CD4+ memory repertoires, with each one found in between one and five individuals. Only CD4+CD45RO+ memory cells were sequenced, in contrast to the original study, in which naive and memory CD4+ and CD8+ populations were covered. The results were read as suggesting that the CMV-associated TCR signature is, for the most part, present in the CD4+ memory repertoire. For predicting CMV serostatus, the median bootstrapped AUC was approximately 0.95 using the original framework and about 0.89 using a US-trained random forest. On the Belgian cohort, the classifier based on the original framework reached a median bootstrapped AUC of roughly 0.94, with a 95% CI of 0.76-1.00.

Taken from the germline V gene, the CDR1 and CDR2 loops are MGHDK and SYGVNS. From cysteine to phenylalanine, the CDR3 is 14 amino acids long. The CDR3 DNA has 42 bases and is translated from base 1. The sequenced sample was memory CD4+ T cells from blood. This chain is built from TRBV25-1 and TRBJ2-5; D gene: possibly TRBD1, on 6 matching bases. The end of the DNA aligns better with TRBJ2-7, so the J call may be wrong. The sequence derives from an adult in good health and CMV-seropositive. DNA sequence: TGTGCCAGCAGTGATCCCGGACAGCGCTACGAGCAGTACTTC. It specifies CASSDPGQRYEQYF.